This record covers a single T cell receptor (beta chain). Its binding antigen is unknown. No base qualities exist here, and no much larger clone lies one base off it. The study tested focal radiation therapy combined with CTLA-4 blockade (ipilimumab) in patients with chemo-refractory metastatic non-small-cell lung cancer. The library relied on the immunoSEQ multiplex PCR assay. Here the immuneACCESS table is served through TCRdb, limited to in-frame sequences with V and J called. Missing clones are a known gap in these copies; in checked studies unresolved V genes cover under half, and the rest lacks a known reason. Present in this sample are tens of thousands of clones, approximately 86% of which were seen just once. Of the sample, 16% is held by the ten largest clones. The V and J ends are trimmed by 4 bases and 0 bases, leaving 12 bases between them. The CDR3 sequence holds 14 residues, the cysteine and phenylalanine included. This entry keeps only the CDR3 DNA: 42 bases, framed from base 1. CDR1 and CDR2 (GTSNPN, SVGIG) derive from the germline V gene (reference sequence).

The data stem from a study of radiotherapy plus CTLA-4 blockade in lung cancer (dated by TCRdb to the late 2010s). At the level of the whole study: Among enrolled patients, around 18% had an objective response and about 30% reached disease control. The paper as a whole reports these results and caveats: TCR clones derived from tumors expanded in peripheral blood after treatment with radiotherapy and ipilimumab. The strongest predictors of response were reported to be early dynamic shifts in blood T cell clones along with a rise in serum interferon-beta following radiation.

The receptor was derived from a human donor with non-small cell lung cancer that progressed on radiotherapy plus ipilimumab. The V and J genes are TRBV30 and TRBJ1-2; the D gene cannot be resolved reliably. The specimen comprised peripheral blood, sampled from a patient treated with radiotherapy plus ipilimumab. The nucleotide sequence is TGTGCCTGGAAGTACCCTACCGCTAACTATGGCTACACCTTC. This codes for CAWKYPTANYGYTF.